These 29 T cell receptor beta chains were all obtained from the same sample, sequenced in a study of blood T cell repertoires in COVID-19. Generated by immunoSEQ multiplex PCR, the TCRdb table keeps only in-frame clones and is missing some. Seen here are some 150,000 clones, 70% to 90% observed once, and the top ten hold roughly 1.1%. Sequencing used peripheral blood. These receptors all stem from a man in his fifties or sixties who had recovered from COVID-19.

Here the CDR3 reads CARSLAAGRPYNSPLHF. The CDR3 DNA sequence: TGTGCCAGAAGCTTAGCGGCAGGCCGGCCCTATAATTCACCCCTCCACTTT. The chain is built from TRBV7-5 and TRBJ1-6; no check of the table's D call, TRBD1, against the DNA was made. TRBV7-5 has pseudogene status. The CDR3 sequence is 17 residues long.

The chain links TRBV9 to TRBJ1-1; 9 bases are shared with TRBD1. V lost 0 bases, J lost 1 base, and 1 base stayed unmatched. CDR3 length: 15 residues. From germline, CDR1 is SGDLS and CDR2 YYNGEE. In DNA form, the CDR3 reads TGTGCCAGCAGCGTAGTGGGACAGGGGAACACTGAAGCTTTCTTT. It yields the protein CASSVVGQGNTEAFF.

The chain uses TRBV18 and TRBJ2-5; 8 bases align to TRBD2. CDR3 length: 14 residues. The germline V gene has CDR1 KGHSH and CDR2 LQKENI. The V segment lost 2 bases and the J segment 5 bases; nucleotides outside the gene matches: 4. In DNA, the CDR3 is TGTGCCAGCTCACCAGAAGCGGGGGAGGAGACCCAGTACTTC. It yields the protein CASSPEAGEETQYF.

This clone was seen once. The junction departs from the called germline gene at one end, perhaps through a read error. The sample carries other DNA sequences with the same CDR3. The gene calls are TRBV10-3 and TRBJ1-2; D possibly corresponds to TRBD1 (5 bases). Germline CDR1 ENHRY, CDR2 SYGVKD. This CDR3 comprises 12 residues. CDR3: CAISEGSYGYTF. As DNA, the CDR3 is TGTGCCATAAGTGAGGGGAGCTATGGCTACACCTTC.

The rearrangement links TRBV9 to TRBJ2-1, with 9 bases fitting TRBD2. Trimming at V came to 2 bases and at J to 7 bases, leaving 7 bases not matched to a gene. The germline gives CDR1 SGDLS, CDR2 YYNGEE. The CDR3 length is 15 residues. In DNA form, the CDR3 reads TGTGCCAGCAGCGTGAGGCTAGCGGGGAGGAATGAGCAGTTCTTC. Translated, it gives CASSVRLAGRNEQFF.

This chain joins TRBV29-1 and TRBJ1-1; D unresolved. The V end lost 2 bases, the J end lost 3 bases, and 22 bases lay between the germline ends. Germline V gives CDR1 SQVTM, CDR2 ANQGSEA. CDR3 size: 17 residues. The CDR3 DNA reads TGCAGCGTTGAACCAATTCGGTATCGAGACGGGGACACTGAAGCTTTCTTT. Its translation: CSVEPIRYRDGDTEAFF.

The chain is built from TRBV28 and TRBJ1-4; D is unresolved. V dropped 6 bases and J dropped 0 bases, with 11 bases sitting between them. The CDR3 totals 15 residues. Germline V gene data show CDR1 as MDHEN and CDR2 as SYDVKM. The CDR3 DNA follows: TGTGCCAGCAGCCCCCCCACTGCAACTAATGAAAAACTGTTTTTT. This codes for CASSPPTATNEKLFF.

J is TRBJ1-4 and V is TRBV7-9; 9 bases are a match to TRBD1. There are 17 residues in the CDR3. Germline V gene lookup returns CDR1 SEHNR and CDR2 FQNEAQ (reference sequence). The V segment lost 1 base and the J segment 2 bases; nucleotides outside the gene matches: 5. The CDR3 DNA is TGTGCCAGCAGCTTAGGATGGACAGGGGAGACTAATGAAAAACTGTTTTTT. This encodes CASSLGWTGETNEKLFF.

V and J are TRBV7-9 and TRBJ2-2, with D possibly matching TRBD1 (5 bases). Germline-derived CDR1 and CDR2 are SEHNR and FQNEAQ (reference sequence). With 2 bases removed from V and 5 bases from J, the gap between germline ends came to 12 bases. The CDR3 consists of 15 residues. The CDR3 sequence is CASSLTGAETGELFF. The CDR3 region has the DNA TGTGCCAGCAGCTTAACTGGGGCGGAGACCGGGGAGCTGTTTTTT. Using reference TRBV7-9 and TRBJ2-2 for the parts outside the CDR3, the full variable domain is DTGVSQNPRHKITKRGQNVTFRCDPISEHNRLYWYRQTLGQGPEFLTYFQNEAQLEKSRLLSDRFSAERPKGSFSTLEIQRTEQGDSAMYLCASSLTGAETGELFFGEGSRLTVL.

The CDR3 spells CASSPPVAEAFF. CDR3 coding DNA: TGTGCCAGCTCACCCCCCGTTGCTGAAGCTTTCTTT. The genes are TRBV18 and TRBJ1-1; unclear D gene. CDR1 is KGHSH and CDR2 is LQKENI in the germline V gene. This CDR3 comprises 12 residues. V shed 3 bases and J shed 6 bases, with 8 bases lying between them.

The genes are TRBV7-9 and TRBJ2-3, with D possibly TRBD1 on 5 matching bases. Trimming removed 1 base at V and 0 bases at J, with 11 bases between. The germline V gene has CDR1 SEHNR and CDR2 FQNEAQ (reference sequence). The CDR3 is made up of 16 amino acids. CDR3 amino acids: CASSLVLQGSTDTQYF. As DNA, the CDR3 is TGTGCCAGCAGCTTAGTTCTCCAGGGAAGCACAGATACGCAGTATTTT.

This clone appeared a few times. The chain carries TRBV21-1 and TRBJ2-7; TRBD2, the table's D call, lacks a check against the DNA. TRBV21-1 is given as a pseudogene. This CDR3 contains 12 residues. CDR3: CASSSRDYEQYF. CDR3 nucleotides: TGTGCCAGCAGCAGCCGGGACTACGAGCAGTACTTC.

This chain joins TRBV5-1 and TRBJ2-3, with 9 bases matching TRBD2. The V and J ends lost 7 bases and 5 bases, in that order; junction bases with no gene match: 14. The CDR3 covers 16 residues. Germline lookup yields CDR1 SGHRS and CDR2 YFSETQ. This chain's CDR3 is CASQRRQRGAVDTQYF. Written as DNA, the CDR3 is TGCGCCAGCCAGAGGCGCCAGCGGGGGGCCGTAGATACGCAGTATTTT.

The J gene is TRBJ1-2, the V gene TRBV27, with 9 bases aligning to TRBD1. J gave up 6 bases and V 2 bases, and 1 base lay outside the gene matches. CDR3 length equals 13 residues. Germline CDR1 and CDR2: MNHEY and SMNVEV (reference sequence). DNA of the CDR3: TGTGCCAGCAGTTTAAGACAGGGGGATGGCTACACCTTC. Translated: CASSLRQGDGYTF.

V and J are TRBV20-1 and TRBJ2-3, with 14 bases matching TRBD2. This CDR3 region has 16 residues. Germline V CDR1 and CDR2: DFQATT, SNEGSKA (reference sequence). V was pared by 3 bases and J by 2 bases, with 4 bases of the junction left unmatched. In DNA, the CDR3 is TGCAGTGCTAGTGGACTAGCGGGGGGCATCACAGATACGCAGTATTTT. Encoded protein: CSASGLAGGITDTQYF.

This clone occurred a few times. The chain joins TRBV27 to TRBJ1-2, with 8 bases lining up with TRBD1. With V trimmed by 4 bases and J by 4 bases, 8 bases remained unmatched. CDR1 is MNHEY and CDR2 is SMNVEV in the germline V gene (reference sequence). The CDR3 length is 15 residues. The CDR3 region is CASSWAGQGGYGYTF. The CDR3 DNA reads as TGTGCCAGCAGTTGGGCCGGACAGGGCGGCTATGGCTACACCTTC.

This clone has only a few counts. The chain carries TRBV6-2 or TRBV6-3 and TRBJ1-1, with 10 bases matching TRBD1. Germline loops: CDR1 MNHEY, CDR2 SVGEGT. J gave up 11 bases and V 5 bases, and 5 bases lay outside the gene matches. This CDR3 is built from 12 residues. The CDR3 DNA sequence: TGTGCCAGCAGTATGGGGACAGGGGAGGCTTTCTTT. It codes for CASSMGTGEAFF.

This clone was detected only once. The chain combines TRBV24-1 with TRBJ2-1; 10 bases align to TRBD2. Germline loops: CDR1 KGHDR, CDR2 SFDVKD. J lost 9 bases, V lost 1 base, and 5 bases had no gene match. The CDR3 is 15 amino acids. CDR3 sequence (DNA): TGTGCCACCAGTGATTTATGGTCTAGCGGGGGTGAGCAGTTCTTC. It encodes CATSDLWSSGGEQFF.

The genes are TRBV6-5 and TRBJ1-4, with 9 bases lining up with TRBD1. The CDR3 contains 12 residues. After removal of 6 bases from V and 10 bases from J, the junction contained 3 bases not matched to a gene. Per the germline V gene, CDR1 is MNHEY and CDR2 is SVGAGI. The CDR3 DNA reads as TGTGCCAGCAGCGAGACAGGGGGAAAACTGTTTTTT. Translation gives CASSETGGKLFF.

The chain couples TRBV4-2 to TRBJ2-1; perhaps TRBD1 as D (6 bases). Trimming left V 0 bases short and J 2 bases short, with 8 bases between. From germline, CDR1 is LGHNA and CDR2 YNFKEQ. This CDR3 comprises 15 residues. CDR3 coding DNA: TGTGCCAGCAGCCAAGAAGGGGGAACCTACAATGAGCAGTTCTTC. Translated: CASSQEGGTYNEQFF.

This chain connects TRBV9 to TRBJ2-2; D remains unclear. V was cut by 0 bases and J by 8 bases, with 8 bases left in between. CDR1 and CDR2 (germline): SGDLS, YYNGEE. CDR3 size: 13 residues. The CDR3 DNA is TGTGCCAGCAGCGTAGAAGAGGAAGGGGAGCTGTTTTTT. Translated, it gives CASSVEEEGELFF.

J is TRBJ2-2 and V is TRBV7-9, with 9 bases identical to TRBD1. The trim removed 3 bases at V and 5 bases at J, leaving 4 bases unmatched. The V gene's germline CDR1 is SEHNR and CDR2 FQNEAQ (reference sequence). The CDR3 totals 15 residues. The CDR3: CASSFGQGMTGELFF. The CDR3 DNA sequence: TGTGCCAGCAGCTTTGGACAGGGGATGACCGGGGAGCTGTTTTTT.

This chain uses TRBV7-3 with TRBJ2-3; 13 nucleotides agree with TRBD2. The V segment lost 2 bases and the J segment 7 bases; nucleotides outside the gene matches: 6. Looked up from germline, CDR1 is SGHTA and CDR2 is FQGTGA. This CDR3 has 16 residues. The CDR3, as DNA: TGTGCCAGCAGCTTATCGGGGACTAGCGGGGTGAATACGCAGTATTTT. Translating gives CASSLSGTSGVNTQYF.

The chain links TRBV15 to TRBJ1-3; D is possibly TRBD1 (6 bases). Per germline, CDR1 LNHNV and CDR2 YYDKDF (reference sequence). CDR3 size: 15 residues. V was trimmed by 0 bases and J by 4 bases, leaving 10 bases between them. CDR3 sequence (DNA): TGTGCCACCAGCAGAGATCCAGGGGAAGGAAACACCATATATTTT. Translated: CATSRDPGEGNTIYF. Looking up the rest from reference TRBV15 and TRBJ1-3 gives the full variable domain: DAMVIQNPRYQVTQFGKPVTLSCSQTLNHNVMYWYQQKSSQAPKLLFHYYDKDFNNEADTPDNFQSRRPNTSFCFLDIRSPGLGDTAMYLCATSRDPGEGNTIYFGEGSWLTVV.

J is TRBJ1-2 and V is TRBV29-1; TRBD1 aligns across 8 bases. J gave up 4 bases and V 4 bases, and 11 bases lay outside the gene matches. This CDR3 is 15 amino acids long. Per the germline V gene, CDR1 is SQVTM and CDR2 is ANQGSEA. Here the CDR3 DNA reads TGCAGCGTTGTCGAGAGAGAACAGGGGGTCTATGGCTACACCTTC. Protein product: CSVVEREQGVYGYTF.

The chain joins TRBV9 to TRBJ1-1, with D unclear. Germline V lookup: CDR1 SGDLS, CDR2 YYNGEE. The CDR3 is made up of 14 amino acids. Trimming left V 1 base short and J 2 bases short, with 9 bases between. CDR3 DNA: TGTGCCAGCAGCGTATCCTCTTTCAACACTGAAGCTTTCTTT. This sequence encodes CASSVSSFNTEAFF.

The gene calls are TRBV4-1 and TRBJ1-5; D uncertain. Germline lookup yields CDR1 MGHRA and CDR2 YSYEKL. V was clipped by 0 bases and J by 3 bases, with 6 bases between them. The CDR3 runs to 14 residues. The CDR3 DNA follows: TGCGCCAGCAGCCAAGATCGAGTCAATCAGCCCCAGCATTTT. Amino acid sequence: CASSQDRVNQPQHF.

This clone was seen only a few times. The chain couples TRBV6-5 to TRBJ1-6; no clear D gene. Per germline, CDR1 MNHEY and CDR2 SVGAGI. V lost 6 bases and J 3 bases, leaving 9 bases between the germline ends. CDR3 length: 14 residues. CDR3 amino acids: CASSVSIYNSPLHF. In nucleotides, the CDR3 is TGTGCCAGCAGCGTTAGCATCTATAATTCACCCCTCCACTTT.

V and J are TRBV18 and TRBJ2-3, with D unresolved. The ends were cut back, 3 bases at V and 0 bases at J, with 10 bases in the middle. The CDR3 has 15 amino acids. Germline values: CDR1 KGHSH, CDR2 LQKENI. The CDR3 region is CASSPDFLSTDTQYF. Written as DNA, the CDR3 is TGTGCCAGCTCACCCGACTTTCTTAGCACAGATACGCAGTATTTT.